This T cell receptor (beta chain) was sequenced during a study of long-term antiretroviral therapy in people with HIV. Findings of the study overall: The study collected blood between the mid-2000s and the late 2010s, possibly under older ART regimens.

In germline, CDR1 is ENHRY, CDR2 SYGVKD. The CDR3 covers 15 residues. The ends lost 11 bases at V and 7 bases at J; junction bases unmatched: 19. Samples were assayed with immunoSEQ v3.0 at survey level. Profiling relied on immunoSEQ multiplex PCR, and the TCRdb table lists in-frame clones only, not all of them. The table includes some 20,000 clones, around 80% detected once. Remarks on this clone: The antigen remains undetermined.

The chain is built from TRBV10-3 and TRBJ1-1, with 7 bases identical to TRBD1. Sequenced material: unsorted PBMCs, taken at the start of antiretroviral therapy, before treatment. This receptor was taken from a woman between 40 and 50 years old with HIV. Written as DNA, the CDR3 is TGTGCCGTTTCCGGGACAGTCACAATCCGCCATGAAGCTTTCTTT. It is translated as CAVSGTVTIRHEAFF.